Listed here is a single T cell receptor beta chain. Its antigen is still unknown. No clone much larger than this one lies a single base away; base qualities are absent. The CDR3 holds 15 amino acids from the cysteine to the phenylalanine. The entry retains the CDR3 DNA only, 45 bases that are in frame from base 1. For CDR1 and CDR2, the germline V gene (reference sequence) lists GTSNPN and SVGIG. V is trimmed back by 4 bases and J by 1 base, and the junction contains 9 bases that no gene match accounts for. The sample originates from a study of human T cells and chemical hapten exposure (dated by TCRdb to the early 2020s). Background on the whole study: For sensitization, 2% DPC in acetone was applied to a roughly 2 cm by roughly 2 cm area of upper inner arm skin. Blood samples were taken from patients before sensitization (week 0) and then at 2, 6 and about 24 weeks after DPC sensitization. Patients additionally received weekly therapeutic DPC doses to the scalp throughout the roughly 25-week study period. Patch testing on the upper back used Finn chambers containing 0.01% DPC, with scoring done after 6 days according to International Contact Dermatitis Research Group standards. Around 29 alopecia patients provided blood for TCR sequencing at one to four time points (pre-sensitization, 2, 6 and 24 weeks). Libraries were pooled for sequencing, and variation in per-sample TCR yields was attributed mainly to small differences in library volumes within the pool. In alopecia patients, the study followed how the peripheral blood TCR repertoire changed in vivo over primary and secondary sensitization to diphenylcyclopropenone (DPC), a hapten. The mostly female patient cohort included alopecia areata with under or over 50% scalp involvement, alopecia totalis and alopecia universalis.

Receptor amplification or capture employed RACE. These reads were obtained on a NextSeq 500. During library preparation, unique molecular identifiers were attached to individual cDNA molecules so that TCRs could be counted in a quantitative, reproducible way. Each blood RNA sample was used to sequence both TCR alpha and TCR beta chains. Per the authors' processing: A median of roughly 98,000 TCRs per sample was observed, with a range of about 20,000 to 750,000. The Decombinator software suite was used to annotate V, J and CDR3 in the TCR reads. Every sample was subsampled to the same number of TCRs (28,000) for the PS versus PT1 abundance plots. Expanded TCRs were defined as absent before sensitization and observed at least eight times at the 2-week time point. In-frame beta chains were kept once TCRdb had trimmed the public reads at Q25 with fastp and called clones with MiXCR. When rows share a CDR3 protein, they turn into one entry using the most common DNA and genes. The V and J calls come from TCRdb's annotation, not from the publication. The sample records roughly 120,000 distinct CDR3 sequences, roughly 14% of which are singletons. About 3% of the sample is in the top ten clones.

In light of the paper, this sample's time point label describes: pre-sensitization, week 0. The treatment or condition label of this sample denotes: therapeutic diphenylcyclopropenone sensitization with weekly scalp DPC. At every patch-test visit, the blood draw took place before the patch test was put on. Patients were eligible if aged 18 to 70, diagnosed with alopecia and judged suitable for DPC therapy, and pregnant patients were excluded. Total RNA was extracted from unfractionated whole blood that had been collected in Tempus Blood RNA tubes. Overall study results and their limits: Patch test score correlated positively with the number of PT1 expanded TCRs, reaching significance at thresholds 8, 16 and 32 but not at 4. Repeated subsampling changed both the strength of the expansion versus patch-test correlation and the threshold at which that correlation became significant. Alopecia, a presumed autoimmune disease, was present in all patients, so the immune response of the patients might differ from that of healthy individuals. Compared with pre-sensitization or healthy control sets, expanded TCRs formed significantly more large CDR3 similarity clusters, which is consistent with antigen-driven responses. DPC sensitization did not change the number of TCRs with a frequency above 1 in 1000, and there was no evidence of changes in global repertoire structure.

Sequencing used whole blood, obtained in connection with sensitization to the hapten diphenylcyclopropenone (DPC). This chain is built from TRBV30 and TRBJ1-2; a stretch of 7 junction bases matches TRBD1. This receptor was identified in a woman aged 18-30 years with alopecia areata. Some clones in this sample may be carry-over from other donors' samples. The DNA sequence is TGTGCCTGGAAAGACAGGGCCGGGGGTAACTATGGCTACACCTTC. The encoded protein is CAWKDRAGGNYGYTF.